These T cell receptor beta chains were read from a single sample in a study of blood T cells in healthy people across ages. MiXCR, applied by TCRdb to the 5' RACE reads, yields one record per CDR3 protein. The sample comprises around 1.7 million distinct CDR3 sequences, 28% of which are singletons, and roughly 8% rests with the top ten. The sample was blood. The receptors derive from a young woman in good health. Each CDR3 is given with its conserved first and last residue. The D gene is left open where the match is weak. For some rows the clone size is stated as once, few or many, or as a class when expanded; others skip it.

d_gene: NA; j_gene: TRBJ1-2; v_gene: TRBV7-9; abundance: many; CDR3nt: TGTGCCAGCAGCCCGGCGGGACGCCAGTCCTATGGCTACACCTTC; CDR3aa: CASSPAGRQSYGYTF
d_gene: TRBD2; j_gene: TRBJ2-5; v_gene: TRBV6-1; abundance: NA; CDR3nt: TGTGCCAGCAGCTGGACTAGCGGGAGGGCCCTCCAAGAGACCCAGTACTTC; CDR3aa: CASSWTSGRALQETQYF
d_gene: TRBD2; j_gene: TRBJ2-2; v_gene: TRBV20-1; abundance: few; CDR3nt: TGCAGTGCTAGGGCCGGGGGGGCCGTCGCCGGGGAGCTGTTTTTT; CDR3aa: CSARAGGAVAGELFF
d_gene: NA; j_gene: TRBJ2-3; v_gene: TRBV7-9; abundance: NA; CDR3nt: TGTGCCAGCAGGGATCCTAGTTGGGGTACGCAGTATTTT; CDR3aa: CASRDPSWGTQYF
d_gene: NA; j_gene: TRBJ1-1; v_gene: TRBV6-5; abundance: few; CDR3nt: TGTGCCAGCAGTTACGGGGGTTCGTTCACTGAAGCTTTCTTT; CDR3aa: CASSYGGSFTEAFF
d_gene: NA; j_gene: TRBJ2-4; v_gene: TRBV27; abundance: NA; CDR3nt: TGTGCCAGCAGTCCCTCCAGCGCGAGTACCAAAAACATTCAGTACTTC; CDR3aa: CASSPSSASTKNIQYF
d_gene: NA; j_gene: TRBJ2-1; v_gene: TRBV28; abundance: few; CDR3nt: TGTGCCAGCAGTTTACCCGTTTCCTACAATGAGCAGTTCTTC; CDR3aa: CASSLPVSYNEQFF
d_gene: TRBD1; j_gene: TRBJ1-1; v_gene: TRBV20-1; abundance: few; CDR3nt: TGCAGTGCCACAACCGGGACAGGGGGAGGGACTGAAGCTTTCTTT; CDR3aa: CSATTGTGGGTEAFF
d_gene: TRBD1; j_gene: TRBJ2-7; v_gene: TRBV28; abundance: few; CDR3nt: TGTGCCAGCAGAAACGACAGGGATAATCGTCCGAGCTCCTACGAGCAGTACTTC; CDR3aa: CASRNDRDNRPSSYEQYF
d_gene: TRBD1; j_gene: TRBJ1-2; v_gene: TRBV28; abundance: NA; CDR3nt: TGTGCCAGCAGTTTCTACAGGGGCGCTAACTATGGCTACACCTTC; CDR3aa: CASSFYRGANYGYTF
d_gene: TRBD1; j_gene: TRBJ1-2; v_gene: TRBV25-1; abundance: few; CDR3nt: TGTGCCAGCAGTTCAATGAACCGGGACAGCGTGGGCTACACCTTC; CDR3aa: CASSSMNRDSVGYTF
d_gene: NA; j_gene: TRBJ2-5; v_gene: TRBV20-1; abundance: NA; CDR3nt: TGCAGCGCTAGACCCCCGCGGGGGCGTGGGGAGACCCAGTACTTC; CDR3aa: CSARPPRGRGETQYF
d_gene: NA; j_gene: TRBJ1-1; v_gene: TRBV4-3; abundance: few; CDR3nt: TGCGCCAGCAGCCAAGATTCGGCCGTGGGCACTGAAGCTTTCTTT; CDR3aa: CASSQDSAVGTEAFF
d_gene: NA; j_gene: TRBJ1-1; v_gene: TRBV12-3/TRBV12-4; abundance: NA; CDR3nt: TGTGCCAGCACCCCTCACGGAGAACAGAATTCATCCCGAACCACTATGATGAACACTGAAGCTTTCTTT; CDR3aa: CASTPHGEQNSSRTTMMNTEAFF
d_gene: TRBD1; j_gene: TRBJ1-2; v_gene: TRBV3-1; abundance: few; CDR3nt: TGTGCCAGCAGCAAGGACAGGGTGGACGGCTACACCTTC; CDR3aa: CASSKDRVDGYTF
d_gene: NA; j_gene: TRBJ1-1; v_gene: TRBV12-3/TRBV12-4; abundance: NA; CDR3nt: TGTGCCAGCAGGCCTCGGACCGGGCCGATAAACACTGAAGCTTTCTTT; CDR3aa: CASRPRTGPINTEAFF
d_gene: TRBD2; j_gene: TRBJ2-7; v_gene: TRBV5-1; abundance: NA; CDR3nt: TGCGCCAGCAGCAACGAGGGCCAGACTAGCGGGAGAGGCGAGCAGTACTTC; CDR3aa: CASSNEGQTSGRGEQYF
d_gene: TRBD2; j_gene: TRBJ2-1; v_gene: TRBV4-1; abundance: many; CDR3nt: TGCGCCAGCAGCCAAGATCATGCTAGCGGGGGAAACAATGAGCAGTTCTTC; CDR3aa: CASSQDHASGGNNEQFF
d_gene: TRBD2; j_gene: TRBJ2-3; v_gene: TRBV5-1; abundance: NA; CDR3nt: TGCGCCAGCAGCCAGGGGACTAGCGGGGGCACAGATACGCAGTATTTT; CDR3aa: CASSQGTSGGTDTQYF
d_gene: TRBD1; j_gene: TRBJ1-2; v_gene: TRBV7-3; abundance: NA; CDR3nt: TGTGCCAGCAGCTTGACTGTCGGACAGGGGGTTCGTGGCTACACCTTC; CDR3aa: CASSLTVGQGVRGYTF
d_gene: NA; j_gene: TRBJ1-5; v_gene: TRBV6-2/TRBV6-3; abundance: few; CDR3nt: TGTGCCAGCAGTTACGAGGGGGGTAGGCAGCCCCAGCATTTT; CDR3aa: CASSYEGGRQPQHF
d_gene: NA; j_gene: TRBJ2-7; v_gene: TRBV9; abundance: NA; CDR3nt: TGTGCCAGCAGCGTAAGGGGCGATAGCTCCTACGAGCAGTACTTC; CDR3aa: CASSVRGDSSYEQYF
d_gene: NA; j_gene: TRBJ2-5; v_gene: TRBV7-2; abundance: NA; CDR3nt: TGTGCCAGCAGCGTGATCCGGGACCGACAAGAGACCCAGTACTTC; CDR3aa: CASSVIRDRQETQYF
d_gene: NA; j_gene: TRBJ1-6; v_gene: TRBV10-2; abundance: NA; CDR3nt: TGCGCCAGCATTCTACGGGGAGCCGAGAATTCACCCCTCCACTTT; CDR3aa: CASILRGAENSPLHF
d_gene: NA; j_gene: TRBJ1-5; v_gene: TRBV12-3/TRBV12-4; abundance: NA; CDR3nt: TGTGCCAGCAGAAGACAGGATTATCAGCCCCAGCATTTT; CDR3aa: CASRRQDYQPQHF
d_gene: NA; j_gene: TRBJ2-7; v_gene: TRBV6-2/TRBV6-3; abundance: NA; CDR3nt: TGTGCCAGCAGTTACGTGCAGGGGCCCTACGAGCAGTACTTC; CDR3aa: CASSYVQGPYEQYF
d_gene: NA; j_gene: TRBJ2-1; v_gene: TRBV29-1; abundance: NA; CDR3nt: TGCAGCGGTGAAGAGTGGGGGAATGAGCAGTTCTTC; CDR3aa: CSGEEWGNEQFF
d_gene: TRBD1; j_gene: TRBJ2-1; v_gene: TRBV29-1; abundance: NA; CDR3nt: TGCAGCGGGAGGACAGGGAATGGCGACAATGGGCGGTTCTTC; CDR3aa: CSGRTGNGDNGRFF
d_gene: TRBD1; j_gene: TRBJ2-3; v_gene: TRBV5-1; abundance: many; CDR3nt: TGCGCCAGCAGCCCGACAGGGTTCCACACAGATACGCAGTATTTT; CDR3aa: CASSPTGFHTDTQYF
d_gene: NA; j_gene: TRBJ2-4; v_gene: TRBV7-2; abundance: NA; CDR3nt: TGTGCCAGCAGCTTAGCTCCCTTCACAGGGCAGAGCAAAAACATTCAGTACTTC; CDR3aa: CASSLAPFTGQSKNIQYF
d_gene: NA; j_gene: TRBJ1-2; v_gene: TRBV29-1; abundance: many; CDR3nt: TGCAGCGTTACCGGGAACTATGGCTACACCTTC; CDR3aa: CSVTGNYGYTF